These 19 T cell receptor beta chains were all obtained from the same sample, sequenced in a study of cytomegalovirus exposure and HLA in healthy donors. TCRdb's copy holds only in-frame clones and misses some; the assay was immunoSEQ multiplex PCR. The data contain roughly 79,000 clones, more than 85% of them singletons. Input material: PBMCs. All receptors derive from a man aged 18 to 29 in good health and CMV-seronegative.

The V and J genes are TRBV30 and TRBJ2-7; the match to TRBD1 covers 12 bases. The CDR3 covers 15 residues. J was trimmed by 5 bases and V by 6 bases; bases with no gene match: 11. Germline lookup yields CDR1 GTSNPN and CDR2 SVGIG (reference sequence). Here the CDR3 reads CACHSPGQGADEQYF. DNA of the CDR3: TGTGCCTGCCATTCACCGGGACAGGGGGCCGACGAGCAGTACTTC.

V and J are TRBV21-1 and TRBJ2-7; TRBD1 is the table's D call and was not checked against the DNA. TRBV21-1 is shown as a pseudogene. The CDR3 covers 16 residues. The CDR3 DNA sequence: TGTGCCAGCAGCAACCGCCGGGCCTTTCAGGGCAACGAGCAGTACTTC. Amino acid sequence: CASSNRRAFQGNEQYF.

The chain couples TRBV10-3 to TRBJ2-1, with TRBD2 matching 8 bases. Per germline, CDR1 ENHRY and CDR2 SYGVKD. V shed 3 bases, J shed 2 bases, and the junction held 3 bases outside the gene matches. This CDR3 has 15 amino acids. The CDR3 bases are TGTGCCATCAGTGACGGGGGGGGGCCCTACAATGAGCAGTTCTTC. The encoded protein is CAISDGGGPYNEQFF.

The chain carries TRBV2 and TRBJ1-1, with D possibly being TRBD1 (6 bases). Trimming took 3 bases from V and 4 from J, leaving 9 bases between them. Germline assignment: CDR1 SNHLY and CDR2 FYNNEI. This CDR3 contains 13 residues. CDR3: CASSDDRTTEAFF. CDR3 in DNA: TGTGCCAGCAGTGACGACAGGACCACTGAAGCTTTCTTT.

The rearrangement links TRBV6-4 to TRBJ1-1; 10 nucleotides line up with TRBD1. The germline gives CDR1 MRHNA, CDR2 SNTAGT. The V segment lost 4 bases and the J segment 8 bases; nucleotides outside the gene matches: 4. The CDR3 extends over 13 amino acids. The CDR3 nucleotides are TGTGCCAGCAGTGGCGACAGGGGGCGAGAAGCTTTCTTT. It yields the protein CASSGDRGREAFF.

As DNA, the CDR3 is TGTGCCAGCAGCCCGACTTATACTCAAGAGACCCAGTACTTC. It encodes CASSPTYTQETQYF. The rearrangement links TRBV7-9 to TRBJ2-5, with D unclear. In germline, CDR1 is SEHNR, CDR2 FQNEAQ (reference sequence). V dropped 5 bases and J dropped 2 bases, with 12 bases sitting between them. This CDR3 comprises 14 residues.

This clone was observed once. The gene calls are TRBV15 and TRBJ2-3, with TRBD1 identical over 9 bases. Trimming at V came to 4 bases and at J to 1 base, leaving 3 bases not matched to a gene. There are 15 residues in the CDR3. Germline lookup yields CDR1 LNHNV and CDR2 YYDKDF (reference sequence). The DNA for the CDR3 is TGTGCCACCAGCACCCGGACAGGGGGCACAGATACGCAGTATTTT. This sequence encodes CATSTRTGGTDTQYF.

The chain recombines TRBV2 with TRBJ2-6; 10 positions match TRBD1. The germline V gene has CDR1 SNHLY and CDR2 FYNNEI. V was pared by 5 bases and J by 0 bases, with 7 bases of the junction left unmatched. The CDR3 totals 18 residues. The CDR3 sequence: CASSRRTGGGSGANVLTF. The CDR3 DNA follows: TGTGCCAGCAGTCGGAGGACAGGGGGAGGCTCTGGGGCCAACGTCCTGACTTTC.

The chain couples TRBV19 to TRBJ2-7, with 7 nucleotides matching TRBD1. Trimming cost V 2 bases and J 5 bases; bases outside gene matches: 0. Germline lookup yields CDR1 LNHDA and CDR2 SQIVND (reference sequence). The CDR3 loop spans 12 amino acids. The CDR3 here is CASSIQGDEQYF. The DNA of the CDR3 is TGTGCCAGTAGTATACAGGGGGACGAGCAGTACTTC. Supplemented by reference TRBV19 and TRBJ2-7, the full variable domain reads DGGITQSPKYLFRKEGQNVTLSCEQNLNHDAMYWYRQDPGQGLRLIYYSQIVNDFQKGDIAEGYSVSREKKESFPLTVTSAQKNPTAFYLCASSIQGDEQYFGPGTRLTVT.

The chain couples TRBV7-9 to TRBJ2-7; 7 nucleotides align to TRBD1. Germline V lookup: CDR1 SEHNR, CDR2 FQNEAQ (reference sequence). V lost 2 bases to trimming and J lost 7 bases; unmatched junction nucleotides: 14. The CDR3 loop spans 16 amino acids. CDR3 sequence reads: CASSLSPGTVFGEQYF. The CDR3 coding sequence is TGTGCCAGCAGCTTAAGTCCAGGGACAGTGTTTGGGGAGCAGTACTTC.

The chain carries TRBV5-1 and TRBJ2-3, with TRBD2 identical over 8 bases. V trimming: 4 bases; J trimming: 2 bases; junction bases outside the gene matches: 3. CDR1 is SGHRS, CDR2 YFSETQ, per germline. The CDR3 has 14 amino acids. CDR3 sequence: CASSREGVTDTQYF. DNA for the CDR3: TGCGCCAGCAGCCGGGAGGGGGTCACAGATACGCAGTATTTT.

This chain connects TRBV30 to TRBJ1-3, with D perhaps TRBD1 (6 bases). This CDR3 contains 19 residues. The V gene lost 0 bases and the J gene lost 4 bases, with 25 bases spanning the gap. The V gene's germline CDR1 is GTSNPN and CDR2 SVGIG (reference sequence). CDR3 residues: CAWSVKVDSPQRGGNTIYF. CDR3 nucleotides: TGTGCCTGGAGTGTAAAGGTTGACTCCCCCCAAAGGGGGGGAAACACCATATATTTT. Looking up the rest from reference TRBV30 and TRBJ1-3 gives the full variable domain: SQTIHQWPATLVQPVGSPLSLECTVEGTSNPNLYWYRQAAGRGLQLLFYSVGIGQISSEVPQNLSASRPQDRQFILSSKKLLLSDSGFYLCAWSVKVDSPQRGGNTIYFGEGSWLTVV.

This clone was detected once. This rearrangement joins TRBV4-2 to TRBJ1-2, with 7 bases identical to TRBD1. Germline CDR1 is LGHNA and CDR2 is YNFKEQ. CDR3 length: 18 residues. The ends lost 0 bases at V and 6 bases at J; junction bases unmatched: 16. The CDR3 coding sequence is TGTGCCAGCAGCCAAGAAATACCAAATCGACAGGGTTCTCATGGCTACACCTTC. Translating it yields CASSQEIPNRQGSHGYTF.

The chain uses TRBV6-8 and TRBJ2-3, with 11 bases aligning to TRBD2. CDR1 is MNHGY, CDR2 SAAAGT, per germline. The CDR3 runs to 18 residues. The junction had 8 bases not matched to a gene; V was cut back by 1 base and J by 2 bases. The CDR3 DNA reads TGTGCCAGCAGTTACTGCCCTTATAGCGGGGGGGACACAGATACGCAGTATTTT. It specifies CASSYCPYSGGDTDTQYF.

CDR3 DNA: TGTGCCACGGGAAGCCTTAGTGGTTCTCAGTACTTC. Amino acids: CATGSLSGSQYF. This chain connects TRBV28 to TRBJ2-7; D may be TRBD2 (5 bases). From germline, CDR1 is MDHEN and CDR2 SYDVKM. CDR3 length equals 12 residues. V was pared by 10 bases and J by 10 bases, with 20 bases between. Filled out from reference TRBV28 and TRBJ2-7, the complete variable domain reads DVKVTQSSRYLVKRTGEKVFLECVQDMDHENMFWYRQDPGLGLRLIYFSYDVKMKEKGDIPEGYSVSREKKERFSLILESASTNQTSMYLCATGSLSGSQYFGPGTRLTVT.

The chain is built from TRBV6-5 and TRBJ1-2; D is ambiguous. V dropped 7 bases and J dropped 6 bases, with 15 bases sitting between them. The CDR3 consists of 13 residues. CDR1 and CDR2 (germline): MNHEY, SVGAGI. CDR3 sequence reads: CASTEGTLNGYTF. CDR3 bases: TGTGCCAGCACGGAGGGCACTTTGAATGGCTACACCTTC.

The chain uses TRBV6-5 and TRBJ2-7; possibly TRBD1 for D (6 bases). This CDR3 has 15 residues. Germline V gene lookup returns CDR1 MNHEY and CDR2 SVGAGI. V was cut by 0 bases and J by 4 bases, with 13 bases left in between. CDR3 bases: TGTGCCAGCAGTTACTCGAGGGCAGGGGCTTACGAGCAGTACTTC. It specifies CASSYSRAGAYEQYF.

J is TRBJ2-5 and V is TRBV11-3; D gene uncertain. Germline V CDR1 and CDR2: SGHNT, YENEEA. This CDR3 spans 13 amino acids. The V end lost 5 bases, the J end lost 5 bases, and 12 bases lay between the germline ends. Here the CDR3 reads CASSTETGETQYF. The CDR3 DNA follows: TGTGCCAGCAGCACCGAAACCGGGGAGACCCAGTACTTC.

The rearrangement links TRBV10-3 to TRBJ2-3; TRBD1 aligns across 8 bases. CDR1 and CDR2 (germline): ENHRY, SYGVKD. The CDR3 loop spans 14 amino acids. J was trimmed by 1 base and V by 5 bases; bases with no gene match: 2. The CDR3 is CAISLTGGTDTQYF. In nucleotides, the CDR3 is TGTGCCATCAGTCTGACAGGGGGCACAGATACGCAGTATTTT.